This note documents a single T cell receptor beta chain sequence. In Seattle, patients joined the study during active infection and were tracked longitudinally. Looked up from germline, CDR1 is SGHRS and CDR2 is YFSETQ. V dropped 1 base and J dropped 6; count of bases not matched to a gene: 7. The CDR3 has 16 residues. This record comes from a study of blood T cell repertoires in COVID-19. Whole-study context: There were acute and convalescent COVID-19 samples, and they came from the United States, Italy and Spain.

The authors' processing: Nucleated cell number was recorded as an estimate derived from reference gene primer amplification. The assay was immunoSEQ multiplex PCR, and TCRdb's table has in-frame clones only and misses some. The V and J calls and clone size were taken over from that table, and D and trimming were inferred from the DNA. The sample has 200,000 to 250,000 clones, 86% seen once. The rearrangement links TRBV5-1 to TRBJ2-2, with TRBD2 matching 9 bases. Sequencing was carried out using peripheral blood. This receptor was taken from a woman older than 75 with COVID-19, enrolled during active disease. The DNA for the CDR3 is TGCGCCAGCAGCTTGTCTGGCGGGGGGGCCGCCGGGGAGCTGTTTTTT. Its translation: CASSLSGGGAAGELFF.